The clone carrying this T cell receptor beta chain showed up just a few times. Germline-derived CDR1 and CDR2 are SGHNT and YENEEA. The CDR3 loop spans 15 amino acids. Trimming took 5 bases from V and 0 from J, leaving 10 bases between them. This entry is derived from a study of early T cells in non-severe SARS-CoV-2 infection. TCRdb itself ran the 5' RACE reads through MiXCR, one entry per CDR3 protein. The profile shows approximately 69,000 distinct CDR3 sequences, about 10% of them singletons. This clonotype was sampled from an adult who was a healthcare worker with PCR-confirmed SARS-CoV-2 infection or an uninfected control (not recorded which). The material sequenced was whole blood, taken at baseline. The gene calls are TRBV11-3 and TRBJ1-4; D is undetermined. The CDR3 protein is CASSPGGATNEKLFF. In DNA form, the CDR3 reads TGTGCCAGCAGCCCCGGCGGGGCAACTAATGAAAAACTGTTTTTT.